The next 21 T cell receptor beta chains were all read from a single sample in a study of blood T cells in healthy people across ages. Using a J-beta primer mix together with a sample-barcoded 5' primer, a second PCR was run for roughly 6 to 11 cycles. Each CDR3 protein is one row after TCRdb ran MiXCR on the 5' RACE reads. The table records under 1 million distinct CDR3 sequences, around 43% of them present only once. Material for sequencing was blood. The origin of the receptors is a man between 60 and 75 years old in good health.

The CDR3: CASSYSSLAGDEQFF. Written as DNA, the CDR3 is TGTGCCAGCAGTTACTCGAGTCTAGCGGGGGATGAGCAGTTCTTC. The chain employs TRBV6-6 and TRBJ2-1, with TRBD2 identical over 10 bases. With V trimmed by 0 bases and J by 8 bases, 4 bases remained unmatched. Germline assignment: CDR1 MNHNY and CDR2 SVGAGI (reference sequence). The CDR3 has 15 amino acids.

The rearrangement joins TRBV5-1 to TRBJ2-4; TRBD1 agrees at 10 bases. TRBJ2-7 explains the end of the DNA better; the J call may be wrong. CDR3 length: 14 residues. Germline V gene data show CDR1 as SGHRS and CDR2 as YFSETQ. In nucleotides, the CDR3 is TGCGCCAGCAGCGTCCGGGACAGGGGCCACGAGCAGTACTTC. Amino acids: CASSVRDRGHEQYF.

This clonotype came up a few times. The V call is TRBV25-1, the J call TRBJ2-7; D remains ambiguous. Between the trimmed V and J ends, which lost 5 bases and 1 base, there was a span of 15 bases. Germline V CDR1 and CDR2: MGHDK, SYGVNS. This CDR3 is 15 amino acids long. The CDR3: CASSQTTTLSYEQYF. CDR3 sequence (DNA): TGTGCCAGCAGTCAGACAACGACCCTATCCTACGAGCAGTACTTC.

The sample holds a few counts of this clonotype. This sequence joins TRBV29-1 and TRBJ2-1, with TRBD1 matching over 7 bases. CDR1 is SQVTM, CDR2 ANQGSEA, per germline. The CDR3 loop spans 14 amino acids. V was clipped by 7 bases and J by 4 bases; unmatched bases: 10. CDR3 protein: CSGRFTGVYNEQFF. Here the CDR3 DNA reads TGCAGCGGGCGTTTCACAGGGGTTTACAATGAGCAGTTCTTC.

The V call is TRBV5-1, the J call TRBJ2-7, with D maybe TRBD1 (6 bases). The V gene's germline CDR1 is SGHRS and CDR2 YFSETQ. The CDR3 has 16 amino acids. Trimming took off 4 bases at V and 1 base at J, with 18 bases between the two ends. The CDR3 reads CASSRSGQGSSYEQYF. DNA of the CDR3: TGCGCCAGCAGCCGCTCAGGTCAGGGGAGTTCCTACGAGCAGTACTTC.

The chain joins TRBV11-3 to TRBJ2-1; D gene ambiguous. Trimming shortened V by 1 base and J by 10 bases, and 5 bases separated the two germline ends. Germline V lookup: CDR1 SGHNT, CDR2 YENEEA. This CDR3 has 11 residues. CDR3 residues: CASSLVEEQFF. The DNA for the CDR3 is TGTGCCAGCAGCTTAGTGGAAGAGCAGTTCTTC. Full variable domain (remainder filled in from reference TRBV11-3 and TRBJ2-1): EAGVVQSPRYKIIEKKQPVAFWCNPISGHNTLYWYLQNLGQGPELLIRYENEEAVDDSQLPKDRFSAERLKGVDSTLKIQPAELGDSAVYLCASSLVEEQFFGPGTRLTVL.

The rearrangement links TRBV4-3 to TRBJ2-3; perhaps TRBD2 as D (7 bases). Trimming stripped 8 bases from V and 1 base from J, with 10 bases between. The germline V gene encodes CDR1 LGHNA and CDR2 YSLEER. This CDR3 region has 13 residues. CDR3 sequence reads: CASGGGRTDTQYF. For the CDR3, the DNA is TGCGCCAGCGGGGGGGGCCGCACAGATACGCAGTATTTT.

A few counts support this clonotype. This chain joins TRBV5-1 and TRBJ2-5, with 10 positions matching TRBD2. Germline trimming cut 4 bases from V and 5 bases from J; bases unmatched to any gene: 8. Per the germline V gene, CDR1 is SGHRS and CDR2 is YFSETQ. CDR3 length: 15 residues. The CDR3 DNA follows: TGCGCCAGCAGCAGACCCGGGACTAGCGCCGAGACCCAGTACTTC. Translated: CASSRPGTSAETQYF. Using reference TRBV5-1 and TRBJ2-5 for the parts outside the CDR3, the full variable domain is KAGVTQTPRYLIKTRGQQVTLSCSPISGHRSVSWYQQTPGQGLQFLFEYFSETQRNKGNFPGRFSGRQFSNSRSEMNVSTLELGDSALYLCASSRPGTSAETQYFGPGTRLLVL.

The J gene is TRBJ2-1, the V gene TRBV7-2; a weak D match, TRBD1 (6 bases). Trimming stripped 1 base from V and 6 bases from J, with 16 bases between. The CDR3 has 16 amino acids. CDR1 is SGHTA and CDR2 is FQGNSA in the germline V gene. CDR3 sequence (DNA): TGTGCCAGCAGCTTAGTTCCAGGGGCGGTTCCCAATGAGCAGTTCTTC. It yields the protein CASSLVPGAVPNEQFF.

The chain couples TRBV10-1 to TRBJ2-5; 7 positions match TRBD1. Germline CDR1 WNHNN, CDR2 SYGVQD (reference sequence). CDR3 length: 14 amino acids. The trim removed 6 bases at V and 4 bases at J, leaving 8 bases unmatched. CDR3 sequence (DNA): TGCGCCAGCAGCAGGGACAGCCTGGCAGAGACCCAGTACTTC. Its protein product is CASSRDSLAETQYF.

A remark on this clonotype: Compared with germline, one end of the junction differs, possibly owing to a read error. The J gene is TRBJ2-7, the V gene TRBV5-1; perhaps TRBD2 as D (6 bases). The CDR3 sequence is 13 residues long. The germline gives CDR1 SGHRS, CDR2 YFSETQ. This CDR3 is CAGSLRGSYEQYF. Here the CDR3 DNA reads TGCGCCGGCAGCTTGCGGGGCTCCTACGAGCAGTACTTC.

The chain has TRBV19 and TRBJ1-6; no clear D gene. The CDR3 sequence is 15 residues long. V lost 6 bases to trimming and J lost 5 bases, with 14 bases between them. Per the germline V gene, CDR1 is LNHDA and CDR2 is SQIVND (reference sequence). The CDR3 DNA follows: TGTGCCAGTAGGAGTGGGCAGTTGAATAATTCACCCCTCCACTTT. It encodes CASRSGQLNNSPLHF.

The J gene is TRBJ2-3, the V gene TRBV27; unclear D gene. V lost 5 bases to trimming and J lost 1 base, with 13 bases between them. The CDR3 length is 15 residues. In germline, CDR1 is MNHEY, CDR2 SMNVEV (reference sequence). The CDR3 region has the DNA TGTGCCAGCAGTCCCTCCGGCTTTGGCACAGATACGCAGTATTTT. Translated, it gives CASSPSGFGTDTQYF.

Concerning this clonotype: A junction boundary mismatches the germline segment, possibly from a read error. The rearrangement joins TRBV5-5 to TRBJ2-5, with a possible D match to TRBD2 (6 bases). Per the germline V gene, CDR1 is SGHKS and CDR2 is YYEKEE (reference sequence). CDR3 size: 15 residues. The CDR3 DNA sequence: TGTGCCAGCAGCTCTGGAATAGGGAGGCAAGTGACCCAGTACTTC. It encodes CASSSGIGRQVTQYF.

The DNA for the CDR3 is TGCGCCAGCCAGGGAGACTCCTTTGGTGAGCAGTACTTC. Amino acid sequence: CASQGDSFGEQYF. The V call is TRBV5-1, the J call TRBJ2-7; TRBD1 or TRBD2 may be the D gene (5 bases each). V was pared by 7 bases and J by 7 bases, with 18 bases between. Germline V gene sequence: CDR1 SGHRS, CDR2 YFSETQ. The CDR3 sequence is 13 residues long.

Remarks on this clonotype: One end of the junction is discordant with germline, which a read error may explain. The chain couples TRBV4-1 to TRBJ1-1; 7 bases match TRBD1. Germline CDR1 is MGHRA and CDR2 is YSYEKL. This CDR3 has 15 amino acids. CDR3 in amino acids: CASSQHRGPNTETFF. For the CDR3, the DNA is TGCGCCAGCAGCCAGCACAGGGGCCCGAACACTGAAACTTTCTTT.

V and J are TRBV6-1 and TRBJ2-2, with D tentatively TRBD1 (6 bases). Deletions cut 4 bases from V and 5 bases from J, with 14 bases between. The germline gives CDR1 MNHNS, CDR2 SASEGT. CDR3 length equals 15 residues. The CDR3 coding sequence is TGTGCCAGCAGTGTAGAAACAGGGCGGACCGGGGAGCTGTTTTTT. Its protein is CASSVETGRTGELFF.

The chain uses TRBV25-1 and TRBJ2-5; D possibly matches TRBD1 or TRBD2 (6 bases each). The V end was cut by 7 bases, the J end by 10 bases, with 16 bases between. Germline assignment: CDR1 MGHDK and CDR2 SYGVNS. This CDR3 contains 12 residues. The CDR3 bases are TGTGCCAGCACCTGGGGGGCCTCGGTCCAGTACTTC. The encoded protein is CASTWGASVQYF. Combining the CDR3 with reference TRBV25-1 and TRBJ2-5 gives the whole variable domain EADIYQTPRYLVIGTGKKITLECSQTMGHDKMYWYQQDPGMELHLIHYSYGVNSTEKGDLSSESTVSRIRTEHFPLTLESARPSHTSQYLCASTWGASVQYFGPGTRLLVL.

The rearrangement uses TRBV7-2 and TRBJ2-1, with 7 positions matching TRBD1. V trimming: 3 bases; J trimming: 2 bases; junction bases outside the gene matches: 4. The CDR3 is 15 residues long. Germline CDR1 SGHTA, CDR2 FQGNSA. The CDR3 protein is CASSFGQAAYNEQFF. For the CDR3, the DNA is TGTGCCAGCAGCTTCGGACAGGCGGCCTACAATGAGCAGTTCTTC.

This clonotype was recorded once. V usage is TRBV4-1 and J usage is TRBJ2-1, with D possibly being TRBD2 (7 bases). Deletions cut 4 bases from V and 2 bases from J, with 12 bases between. Germline assignment: CDR1 MGHRA and CDR2 YSYEKL. The CDR3 loop spans 15 amino acids. The CDR3 sequence: CASSPEGGAYNEQFF. In nucleotides, the CDR3 is TGCGCCAGCAGCCCCGAAGGGGGGGCCTACAATGAGCAGTTCTTC.

The DNA for the CDR3 is TGTGCCTGCCAGCGGCGCAATGAGCAGTTCTTC. This gives the protein CACQRRNEQFF. V is TRBV30 and J is TRBJ2-1; maybe TRBD2 (5 bases). The germline gives CDR1 GTSNPN, CDR2 SVGIG (reference sequence). The V end lost 6 bases, the J end lost 6 bases, and 9 bases lay between the germline ends. The CDR3 totals 11 residues. Supplemented by reference TRBV30 and TRBJ2-1, the full variable domain reads SQTIHQWPATLVQPVGSPLSLECTVEGTSNPNLYWYRQAAGRGLQLLFYSVGIGQISSEVPQNLSASRPQDRQFILSSKKLLLSDSGFYLCACQRRNEQFFGPGTRLTVL.